This TCR beta chain came from a study of spatial heterogeneity in lung cancer. This CDR3 comprises 16 residues. The J segment lost 2 bases and the V segment lost 4 bases, leaving 7 bases of the junction unmatched. Germline V gives CDR1 SGHTA, CDR2 FQGNSA. Every TCR cDNA molecule bore its own unique molecular identifier. TCRdb re-analysed the 5' RACE reads in MiXCR, keeping a single row per CDR3 protein. The sample shows under 150,000 distinct CDR3 sequences, about a tenth of them seen only once. Stated time point: blood at routine non-recurrence follow-up after resection. The chain joins TRBV7-2 to TRBJ2-7, with 11 nucleotides matching TRBD2. The sequenced sample was PBMCs, obtained at follow-up. The sequence was collected from a female donor with early-stage non-small cell lung cancer. CDR3 protein: CASSSHGTSGAYEQYF. For the CDR3, the DNA is TGTGCCAGCAGCTCTCACGGGACTAGCGGAGCCTACGAGCAGTACTTC. Complete variable domain (other parts from reference TRBV7-2 and TRBJ2-7): GAGVSQSPSNKVTEKGKDVELRCDPISGHTALYWYRQSLGQGLEFLIYFQGNSAPDKSGLPSDRFSAERTGGSVSTLTIQRTQQEDSAVYLCASSSHGTSGAYEQYFGPGTRLTVT.